Sequencing of this TCR beta chain was carried out in a study of T cell changes during pregnancy in multiple sclerosis. Germline CDR1 and CDR2: SGHDN and FVKESK. V gave up 3 bases and J gave up 1 base, with 6 bases separating them. The CDR3 runs to 13 residues. The repertoire was sequenced with immunoSEQ multiplex PCR; TCRdb's copy has only in-frame clones and lacks some. Seen here are around 88,000 clones, approximately 89% observed once, and the top ten hold more than 2%. Source: peripheral blood, taken in the first trimester of pregnancy. V gene TRBV14 combines with J gene TRBJ1-1; D remains unclear. The TCR comes from a female donor with multiple sclerosis, enrolled in a pregnancy study. CDR3 coding DNA: TGTGCCAGCAGCCAGACATGGAACACTGAAGCTTTCTTT. This encodes CASSQTWNTEAFF.